This T cell receptor (beta chain) originates from a study of OX40 agonist ivuxolimab in advanced cancers. Study-wide context: Ivuxolimab was a fully human IgG2 agonistic monoclonal antibody targeting the costimulatory receptor OX40 (CD134). Intravenous ivuxolimab was administered to patients every 2 weeks at six dose levels: 0.01, 0.1, 0.3, 1.5, 3 and 10 mg/kg. Among the approximately 50 dose-escalation patients, 19 had hepatocellular carcinoma, roughly 15 melanoma, 9 renal cell carcinoma and 9 head and neck cancer. In the dose-escalation cohort, 65% to 90% of patients were male, and the mean age was roughly 60 years, with a range of about 23 to 90. Patients were allowed to have had prior anti-PD-1, anti-PD-L1 or anti-CTLA-4 therapy, and approximately 43% of the dose-escalation patients had previously received checkpoint inhibitors. Partial responses were achieved by three dose-escalation patients, of whom one had hepatocellular carcinoma and two had cutaneous melanoma. Peripheral TCRbeta sequencing aimed to test whether ivuxolimab altered TCR sequence diversity and caused clonal T-cell expansion. The paper reports the monotherapy dose-escalation portion (N of about 50 patients) of the phase I ivuxolimab trial. The paper's findings and limits, for the study overall: Which antigens the clonally expanded peripheral T cells were specific for was not determined. At doses from 0.1 to 3.0 mg/kg, clonal expansion was seen in both CD4+ and CD8+ blood T cells between baseline and week 6. After ivuxolimab, expanded clones were on average more numerous among CD8+ T cells than among CD4+ T cells. Partial responders in the 0.1-3.0 mg/kg groups had among the lowest normalized peripheral clonal expansion, especially among CD8+ T cells. Low levels of normalized T-cell clonal expansion were also seen in some patients who did not respond.

Genomic DNA was extracted from sorted cells for sequencing of the TCRbeta CDR3 region. The immunoSEQ Assay was used for sequencing of TCRbeta CDR3 regions. TCRdb mirrors the immuneACCESS table, restricted to in-frame sequences. Some clones are absent from its copies; in checked studies, under half trace to an unresolved V gene, and the reason for the others is unknown. The sample records roughly 80,000 clones, just over 85% of which are singletons. The ten largest clones take up 1.9% of the sample. Points on this clone: Its antigen target is currently unknown. Per-nucleotide qualities are absent, and no much larger clonotype sits a single base away.

The cysteine opens and the phenylalanine closes a CDR3 of 14 amino acids. Of the read, only the CDR3 DNA is kept; its 42 bases are in frame from base 1. V ends up 3 bases short and J 0 bases short, with an unmatched junction base count of 2. CDR1 and CDR2 are read off the germline V gene as SGHVS and FNYEAQ. The trial excluded patients who had a history of autoimmune disease or were on systemic immunosuppression. Peripheral blood for TCR sequencing was drawn from every dose cohort at baseline, at cycle 4 day 1 and at cycle 7 day 1. Samples came from an open-label, multicenter, first-in-human phase I dose-escalation trial of ivuxolimab. Adults with locally advanced or metastatic head and neck squamous cell, hepatocellular, melanoma or renal cell carcinoma were enrolled in the trial. Before TCR sequencing, CD4+ T cells and CD8+ T cells were sorted from peripheral blood as separate populations.

The sequence is built from TRBV7-6 and TRBJ2-7; 7 central nucleotides agree with TRBD1. The TCR originated in an adult with an advanced solid tumor such as melanoma, head and neck, liver or kidney cancer. Sequencing was performed on CD4+ or CD8+ T cells sorted from blood, taken in a trial of the OX40 agonist ivuxolimab. The CDR3 sequence is CASSFGQASYEQYF. In nucleotides, the sequence is TGTGCCAGCAGCTTCGGACAGGCCTCCTACGAGCAGTACTTC.